This section outlines one TCR beta chain sequence together with its context. Its antigen is currently not known. Base qualities are not provided; no much larger clone lies one nucleotide away. The CDR3 regions of human TCRbeta chains were subjected to immunosequencing. Per the source publication's procedure: Repertoire TCRs were matched against a reference library of SARS-CoV-2-specific TCRs generated with the MIRA antigen-specificity platform. Breadth was defined as the fraction of unique TCRs that were SARS-CoV-2-associated, and depth was defined as the fraction of total T cells that were SARS-CoV-2-associated. Using the MIRA data, each spike-specific TCR was assigned both to the spike region to which the TCR was reactive and to a CD4 or CD8 class. Log10-transformed breadth and depth values were compared by one-way ANOVA with Sidak's multiple comparisons tests. TCRdb took over this immuneACCESS table, retaining in-frame rearrangements with V and J assigned. Such tables are incomplete; in checked studies, under half of the missing clones stem from an unresolved V gene, and the remainder is unexplained. The DNA was the basis for D and trimming; V, J and clone size are from that table. The sample yields approximately 67,000 clones; nearly 90% were counted once. The ten top clones hold 28% of the sample.

The time point label for this specimen denotes: about 28 days (+/-7) after the second vaccine dose. Because spike-specific TCR depth and breadth did not differ between the two schedules, AZD1222 recipients who got a second dose at roughly 4 weeks were pooled with those who got a second dose at roughly 12 weeks. Vaccinee samples were obtained from the UK trials COV001 and COV002, which included a single-blind randomized controlled phase 2/3 trial of AZD1222 (ChAdOx1 nCoV-19) in healthy adults. Trial participant PBMC samples were collected at day 0 and day 28 after the second dose for TCRbeta chain sequencing. The CDR3 runs 14 amino acids, cysteine and phenylalanine included. Only the CDR3 part of the read is kept: 42 bases, read in frame from the first base. V lost 5 bases and J lost 5 bases, and the count of bases not matched to a germline gene is 9. CDR1 and CDR2 are read off the germline V gene as SNHLY and FYNNEI.

These data are taken from a study of T cell responses to AZD1222 COVID-19 vaccine (dated by TCRdb to 2020 to 2023). Study-level background: TCR sequencing was performed for approximately 240 trial participants, of whom 207 were given two doses of AZD1222 and around 26 were given two doses of MenACWY control vaccine. Enrollment into the trials was organized by age into subgroups of 18-55, 56-69 and 70-plus years, and those subgroups contained roughly 150, 30 and 60 TCR-sequenced participants, respectively. What the research found in general, with its limitations: Most participants were white British and females outnumbered males, and the authors suggested that clonal diversity may have been underestimated. Reportedly, almost half of the unique spike-specific TCRs recognized epitopes lying outside the regions that are mutated in the B.1.351 and B.1.1.7 variants. Because no day 14 peak-response samples were available, the repertoires could be characterized only after the peak T cell response. The 56-69-year group was small, and its depth increase did not reach significance, likely because of low power. Vaccine-associated CD4 TCRs spanned the whole spike protein, with dominant responses in regions 160-218 and 743-854. A significant rise in spike-specific TCR breadth and depth was observed after two AZD1222 doses relative to day 0 and relative to MenACWY recipients. Conclusions about previously exposed vaccinees are limited because only five to seven AZD1222 recipients were SARS-CoV-2 seropositive at baseline.

This chain is built from TRBV2 and TRBJ2-7; a stretch of 7 junction bases matches TRBD2. This receptor was identified in an adult who received the AZD1222 COVID-19 vaccine. This sample comprised peripheral blood, obtained 28 days after the second AZD1222 dose. The encoded CDR3 is CASSRAGEGNEQYF. The DNA sequence reads TGTGCCAGCAGTCGGGCGGGGGAAGGAAACGAGCAGTACTTC. Outside the CDR3, residues come from the reference TRBV2 and TRBJ2-7 proteins, so the full variable domain is: EPEVTQTPSHQVTQMGQEVILRCVPISNHLYFYWYRQILGQKVEFLVSFYNNEISEKSEIFDDQFSVERPDGSNFTLKIRSTKLEDSAMYFCASSRAGEGNEQYFGPGTRLTVT.